This T cell receptor (beta chain) was sequenced for a study of OX40 agonist ivuxolimab in advanced cancers. Only in-frame clones appear in the TCRdb table, and some are missing; sequencing was by immunoSEQ multiplex PCR. The profile shows under 55,000 clones, around 90% of them singletons. The V and J ends lost 7 bases and 4 bases, in that order; junction bases with no gene match: 10. The CDR3 length is 15 residues. Germline values: CDR1 WSHSY, CDR2 SAAADI. The chain joins TRBV10-2 to TRBJ1-3, with 7 bases fitting TRBD1. The receptor comes from an adult with an advanced solid tumor such as melanoma, head and neck, liver or kidney cancer. Sequenced material: CD4+ or CD8+ T cells sorted from blood, taken in a trial of the OX40 agonist ivuxolimab. The CDR3 spells CASNPTGTSGNTIYF. CDR3 DNA: TGCGCCAGCAACCCGACAGGGACTTCAGGAAACACCATATATTTT.